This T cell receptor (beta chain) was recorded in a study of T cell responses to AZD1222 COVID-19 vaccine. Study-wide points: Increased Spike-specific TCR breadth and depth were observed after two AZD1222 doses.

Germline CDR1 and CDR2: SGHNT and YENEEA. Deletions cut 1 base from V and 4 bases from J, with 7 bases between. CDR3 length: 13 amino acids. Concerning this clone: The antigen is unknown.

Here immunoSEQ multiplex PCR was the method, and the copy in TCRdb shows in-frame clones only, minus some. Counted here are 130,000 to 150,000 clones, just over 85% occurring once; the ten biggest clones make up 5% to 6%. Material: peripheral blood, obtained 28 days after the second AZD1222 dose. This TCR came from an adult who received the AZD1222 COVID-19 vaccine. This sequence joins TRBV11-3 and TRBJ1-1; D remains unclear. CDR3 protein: CASSLGLGTEAFF. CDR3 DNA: TGTGCCAGCAGCTTAGGACTGGGCACTGAAGCTTTCTTT.